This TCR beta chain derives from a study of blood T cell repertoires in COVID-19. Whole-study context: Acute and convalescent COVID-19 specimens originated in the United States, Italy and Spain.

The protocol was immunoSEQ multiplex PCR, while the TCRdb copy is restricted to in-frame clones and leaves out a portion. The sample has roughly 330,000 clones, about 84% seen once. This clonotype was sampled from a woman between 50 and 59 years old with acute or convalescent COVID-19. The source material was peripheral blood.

CDR3 sequence reads: CASSRRTGATNEKLFF. For the CDR3, the DNA is TGTGCCAGCTCACGACGGACAGGAGCAACTAATGAAAAACTGTTTTTT. This rearrangement joins TRBV18 to TRBJ1-4, with 7 positions matching TRBD1. Germline V lookup: CDR1 KGHSH, CDR2 LQKENI. The CDR3 is 16 residues long. V was clipped by 4 bases and J by 0 bases; unmatched bases: 5. The complete variable domain, with remaining parts taken from reference TRBV18 and TRBJ1-4, reads NAGVMQNPRHLVRRRGQEARLRCSPMKGHSHVYWYRQLPEEGLKFMVYLQKENIIDESGMPKERFSAEFPKEGPSILRIQQVVRGDSAAYFCASSRRTGATNEKLFFGSGTQLSVL.